This TCR beta chain was observed in a study of blood T cell repertoires in COVID-19. About the research overall: The analysed material was cDNA or gDNA that came from T cells, B-cell-depleted T cells, or PBMCs.

The protocol was immunoSEQ multiplex PCR, while the TCRdb copy is restricted to in-frame clones and leaves out a portion. The sample carries 200,000 to 250,000 clones, 86% recorded once. The CDR3 loop spans 17 amino acids. After removal of 2 bases from V and 3 bases from J, the junction contained 9 bases not matched to a gene. Per the germline V gene, CDR1 is SEHNR and CDR2 is FQNEAQ (reference sequence). This chain uses TRBV7-9 with TRBJ2-3; 9 bases match TRBD2. The sequence derives from a man between 50 and 59 years old with COVID-19, enrolled during active disease. The specimen was peripheral blood. The CDR3 protein is CASSLRALAGLTDTQYF. CDR3 bases: TGTGCCAGCAGCTTAAGGGCGCTAGCGGGGTTAACAGATACGCAGTATTTT.